A selection of T cell receptor beta chains follows, all from one sample in a study of T-cell reconstitution after alpha-beta-depleted transplantation in children. TCRdb reprocessed the PCR reads via MiXCR and lists one record per CDR3 protein. The repertoire includes about 610,000 distinct CDR3 sequences, roughly a tenth of them detected once, and less than 5% sits in the top ten. Sample: PBMCs from the stem cell graft donor, taken from the stem cell graft. The receptors originated from a human donor who donated a stem cell graft to a child with acute myeloid leukemia. Both conserved end residues are part of each CDR3. The D gene is left open where the match is weak. Expanded clones are given a class, and other clones once, few, many or no size at all.

>15|few|TRBJ1-1|TRBV12-3/TRBV12-4|-
CASSLVAGSGTEAFF
TGTGCCAGCAGTTTAGTGGCGGGTAGTGGCACTGAAGCTTTCTTT
>15|many|TRBJ2-1|TRBV27|-
CASSLRDSAYNEQFF
TGTGCCAGCAGTTTAAGAGATTCTGCTTACAATGAGCAGTTCTTC
>12|few|TRBJ2-7|TRBV20-1|-
CSAGTGTGEQYF
TGCAGTGCTGGAACAGGGACGGGCGAGCAGTACTTC
>14|many|TRBJ1-6|TRBV12-3/TRBV12-4|-
CASSFAGNNSPLHF
TGTGCCAGCAGTTTTGCAGGGAATAATTCACCCCTCCACTTT
>14|-|TRBJ1-4|TRBV7-9|-
CASSSDRINEKLFF
TGTGCCAGCAGCTCCGACAGGATTAATGAAAAACTGTTTTTT
>16|few|TRBJ2-7|TRBV5-1|-
CASSFGAKAGSHEQYF
TGCGCCAGCAGTTTTGGGGCTAAGGCGGGATCCCACGAGCAGTACTTC
>13|few|TRBJ1-2|TRBV7-2|TRBD1
CASGTGDSYGYTF
TGTGCCAGCGGGACAGGGGATAGCTATGGCTACACCTTC
>14|many|TRBJ2-2|TRBV20-1|-
CSARGTANTGELFF
TGCAGTGCTAGAGGGACAGCGAACACCGGGGAGCTGTTTTTT
>16|few|TRBJ2-7|TRBV7-2|TRBD2
CASSLSTSGSSYEQYF
TGTGCCAGCAGCTTGTCGACTAGCGGGAGCTCCTACGAGCAGTACTTC
>15|few|TRBJ1-2|TRBV24-1|-
CATSDQTGPHYGYTF
TGTGCCACCAGTGACCAGACCGGGCCCCACTATGGCTACACCTTC
>14|many|TRBJ2-3|TRBV20-1|-
CSAREDSFTDTQYF
TGCAGTGCTAGAGAAGACAGTTTCACAGATACGCAGTATTTT
>16|few|TRBJ2-1|TRBV11-2|-
CASSLVSGRRYNEQFF
TGTGCCAGCAGCTTAGTATCCGGGAGAAGGTACAATGAGCAGTTCTTC
>14|few|TRBJ2-7|TRBV7-9|-
CASSPTSRVYEQYF
TGTGCCAGCAGCCCCACGAGCAGGGTCTACGAGCAGTACTTC
>13|many|TRBJ2-5|TRBV5-5|-
CASSFFSQETQYF
TGTGCCAGCAGCTTTTTCAGCCAAGAGACCCAGTACTTC
>14|few|TRBJ1-1|TRBV20-1|-
CSARNPGVNTEAFF
TGCAGTGCTAGGAATCCAGGGGTGAACACTGAAGCTTTCTTT
>13|many|TRBJ2-3|TRBV29-1|-
CSVAGLGADTQYF
TGCAGCGTGGCGGGACTCGGGGCAGATACGCAGTATTTT
>14|-|TRBJ1-2|TRBV7-3|-
CASSKGPGDYGYTF
TGTGCCAGCAGCAAGGGCCCGGGGGACTATGGCTACACCTTC
>16|-|TRBJ2-3|TRBV6-1|-
CASSRPGWGGGDTQYF
TGTGCCAGCAGCCGGCCAGGATGGGGGGGCGGAGATACGCAGTATTTT
>13|-|TRBJ2-2|TRBV7-9|TRBD1
CASSPQGAGELFF
TGTGCCAGCAGCCCGCAGGGGGCCGGGGAGCTGTTTTTT
>12|-|TRBJ2-2|TRBV7-3|-
CASSLGLGELFF
TGTGCCAGCAGCTTAGGGCTCGGGGAGCTGTTTTTT
>14|many|TRBJ1-1|TRBV7-9|-
CASSADSGHTEAFF
TGTGCCAGCAGCGCCGACAGTGGCCACACTGAAGCTTTCTTT
>15|-|TRBJ2-3|TRBV6-5|-
CASSYSSGSTDTQYF
TGTGCCAGCAGTTACTCTAGCGGAAGCACAGATACGCAGTATTTT
>15|-|TRBJ2-1|TRBV24-1|TRBD1
CATSDFRQGDNEQFF
TGTGCCACCAGTGATTTTCGGCAGGGGGACAATGAGCAGTTCTTC
>15|-|TRBJ2-1|TRBV18|-
CASSPLGASYNEQFF
TGTGCCAGCTCACCCCTGGGGGCCTCCTACAATGAGCAGTTCTTC
>20|few|TRBJ2-4|TRBV4-2|TRBD2
CASSQDRALGAGSAKNIQYF
TGTGCCAGCAGCCAAGATAGGGCCCTGGGAGCGGGATCGGCCAAAAACATTCAGTACTTC
>15|-|TRBJ1-2|TRBV28|-
CASSSLSGTSYGYTF
TGTGCCAGCAGTTCCCTGTCCGGGACCAGCTATGGCTACACCTTC
>14|-|TRBJ2-7|TRBV5-1|-
CASKNEPGVHEQYF
TGCGCCAGCAAAAATGAGCCCGGGGTCCACGAGCAGTACTTC
>14|-|TRBJ2-7|TRBV20-1|TRBD2
CSARSSSGRYEQYF
TGCAGTGCTAGATCGTCTAGCGGGAGGTACGAGCAGTACTTC
>13|-|TRBJ2-1|TRBV7-9|-
CGTQDSSYNEQFF
TGTGGGACACAGGATAGCTCCTACAATGAGCAGTTCTTC
>11|few|TRBJ2-1|TRBV7-9|-
CASSRGIGQFF
TGTGCCAGCAGCAGGGGCATAGGGCAGTTCTTC
>15|-|TRBJ2-1|TRBV29-1|-
CSVAVPRGSHNEQFF
TGCAGCGTTGCTGTTCCGCGTGGGTCCCACAATGAGCAGTTCTTC
>19|many|TRBJ2-1|TRBV3-1|-
CASSQGVDFSPKDYNEQFF
TGTGCCAGCAGCCAAGGGGTCGACTTCAGCCCGAAAGACTACAATGAGCAGTTCTTC
>16|many|TRBJ2-5|TRBV12-3/TRBV12-4|TRBD2
CASSPNLLAGGETQYF
TGTGCCAGCAGTCCTAACCTACTAGCGGGTGGAGAGACCCAGTACTTC
>13|-|TRBJ2-2|TRBV29-1|TRBD1
CSVRQGDIGELFF
TGCAGCGTAAGACAGGGGGATATCGGGGAGCTGTTTTTT
>16|few|TRBJ1-1|TRBV20-1|TRBD1
CSATSGTGILNTEAFF
TGCAGTGCAACCTCCGGGACAGGGATACTGAACACTGAAGCTTTCTTT
>13|-|TRBJ2-2|TRBV11-2|-
CASSLDRGGELFF
TGTGCCAGCAGCTTAGATAGAGGCGGGGAGCTGTTTTTT
>14|few|TRBJ1-1|TRBV5-1|TRBD1
CASREGGTATEAFF
TGCGCCAGCAGGGAAGGGGGGACAGCCACTGAAGCTTTCTTT
>15|-|TRBJ2-1|TRBV28|TRBD1
CASSRHRGLLNEQFF
TGTGCCAGCAGTAGACACAGGGGGCTCCTCAATGAGCAGTTCTTC
>14|few|TRBJ2-1|TRBV7-2|-
CASNLGPGRHEQFF
TGTGCCAGCAACCTGGGCCCAGGGAGGCATGAGCAGTTCTTC
>14|-|TRBJ2-7|TRBV5-1|-
CASSPSEGPYEQYF
TGCGCCAGCAGCCCCTCCGAGGGGCCATACGAGCAGTACTTC
>15|many|TRBJ2-7|TRBV7-2|-
CASSLGGTVFYEQYF
TGTGCCAGCAGCTTGGGAGGGACAGTTTTTTACGAGCAGTACTTC
>17|many|TRBJ2-7|TRBV6-2/TRBV6-3|TRBD2
CASSNGGAGGRSYEQYF
TGTGCCAGCAGTAATGGTGGTGCGGGAGGCCGCTCCTACGAGCAGTACTTC
>15|-|TRBJ1-1|TRBV27|TRBD1
CASSFYGQAERGAFF
TGTGCCAGCAGCTTTTATGGACAGGCCGAGAGGGGAGCTTTCTTT
>15|-|TRBJ2-5|TRBV18|-
CASSPTRWYQETQYF
TGTGCCAGCTCACCAACTAGATGGTACCAAGAGACCCAGTACTTC
>12|few|TRBJ2-5|TRBV28|-
CASSRDLITQYF
TGTGCCAGCAGCCGCGACTTAATAACCCAGTACTTC
>15|few|TRBJ2-1|TRBV24-1|TRBD2
CATRTLAGHYNEQFF
TGTGCCACCAGGACACTAGCGGGGCACTACAATGAGCAGTTCTTC
>15|few|TRBJ2-1|TRBV12-3/TRBV12-4|-
CASMARSGRGNEQFF
TGTGCCAGCATGGCGAGGAGCGGCAGGGGCAATGAGCAGTTCTTC
>16|many|TRBJ2-2|TRBV7-9|-
CASKMPLRQDTGELFF
TGTGCCAGCAAGATGCCCCTTAGACAGGACACCGGGGAGCTGTTTTTT
>15|many|TRBJ1-2|TRBV15|TRBD1
CATSSREQGAYGYTF
TGTGCCACCAGCAGTCGGGAACAGGGGGCCTATGGCTACACCTTC
>13|many|TRBJ2-1|TRBV12-3/TRBV12-4|TRBD2
CASSLLAGGKQFF
TGTGCCAGCAGTTTGCTAGCGGGTGGAAAGCAGTTCTTC
>14|many|TRBJ2-7|TRBV3-1|-
CASSPGLRVYEQYF
TGTGCCAGCAGCCCGGGCCTCAGAGTCTACGAGCAGTACTTC
>13|many|TRBJ1-5|TRBV2|TRBD1
CASRGQVNQPQHF
TGTGCCAGCAGGGGACAGGTGAATCAGCCCCAGCATTTT
>16|few|TRBJ2-2|TRBV28|TRBD2
CASSPRLGRVTGELFF
TGTGCCAGCAGTCCTCGACTAGGGAGGGTCACCGGGGAGCTGTTTTTT
>13|few|TRBJ2-1|TRBV9|TRBD2
CASSLTSSSPRFF
TGTGCCAGCAGCCTGACTAGCTCATCTCCGCGGTTCTTC
>13|-|TRBJ2-1|TRBV29-1|-
CSVLGGGYNEQFF
TGCAGCGTCCTAGGGGGGGGTTACAATGAGCAGTTCTTC
>14|-|TRBJ2-2|TRBV29-1|TRBD1
CSVARTGASGELFF
TGCAGCGTTGCCCGGACAGGGGCGAGCGGGGAGCTGTTTTTT
>14|-|TRBJ2-5|TRBV11-2|-
CASSLKQHQETQYF
TGTGCCAGCAGCTTGAAGCAGCACCAAGAGACCCAGTACTTC
>12|-|TRBJ2-2|TRBV27|-
CASSHPTGELFF
TGTGCCAGCAGTCACCCTACCGGGGAGCTGTTTTTT
>14|-|TRBJ1-6|TRBV7-2|-
CASSLAQGRAPLHF
TGTGCCAGCAGCTTAGCTCAGGGTCGAGCACCCCTCCACTTT